These 18 T cell receptor beta chains originate from one sample sequenced in a study of metastatic and nonmetastatic thyroid tumors (TCRdb year 2020). Library preparation was by PCR. Sequencing instrument: Illumina HiSeq 4000. TCRdb ran its own pipeline on the public reads, namely fastp trimming at Q25 and MiXCR clone calling, and kept in-frame beta chains. Across this sample there are about 56,000 clones, with 25% to 30% seen only once. The ten largest account for 15% of the sample. Before undergoing thyroid surgery, none of the patients had been given any kind of treatment. Sequenced input: blood. The receptors here all came from a female donor with papillary thyroid cancer or a benign thyroid nodule (not recorded which). Some clones in this sample may be carry-over from other donors' samples.

The CDR3 reads CASSPSRGSSYEQYF. The CDR3 coding sequence is TGTGCCAGCAGCCCCAGCCGGGGTAGCTCCTACGAGCAGTACTTC. The rearrangement links TRBV7-2 to TRBJ2-7, with D possibly being TRBD2 (5 bases). Germline V gives CDR1 SGHTA, CDR2 FQGNSA. This CDR3 region has 15 residues. V lost 5 bases and J lost 0, with 14 bases in between.

This clone came up a few times. V is TRBV24-1 and J is TRBJ2-5; 13 bases map to TRBD2. The CDR3 covers 16 residues. The germline gives CDR1 KGHDR, CDR2 SFDVKD. J lost 5 bases, V lost 6 bases, and 8 bases had no gene match. As DNA, the CDR3 is TGTGCCACCAGTCCTGGACTAGCGGGAGCGGTTGAGACCCAGTACTTC. Its protein product is CATSPGLAGAVETQYF.

The J gene is TRBJ2-2, the V gene TRBV20-1, with D tentatively TRBD2 (6 bases). Trimming removed 4 bases from V and 3 bases from J, with 9 bases in between. The germline gives CDR1 DFQATT, CDR2 SNEGSKA (reference sequence). The CDR3 has 13 amino acids. CDR3 amino acids: CSATGLDTGELFF. CDR3 in DNA: TGCAGTGCTACGGGACTCGACACCGGGGAGCTGTTTTTT.

The chain has TRBV6-2 or TRBV6-3 and TRBJ2-7; 7 nucleotides match TRBD1. The CDR3 extends over 12 amino acids. Unmatched junction bases numbered 3, after V lost 6 bases and J lost 4 bases. Per germline, CDR1 MNHEY and CDR2 SVGEGT. Written as DNA, the CDR3 is TGTGCCAGCAGAAGGACAGGTTACGAGCAGTACTTC. This encodes CASRRTGYEQYF.

This clone has just a few counts. The chain has TRBV25-1 and TRBJ2-7; maybe TRBD2 (6 bases). The V and J ends lost 10 bases and 1 base respectively, with 17 bases between them. Per the germline V gene, CDR1 is MGHDK and CDR2 is SYGVNS. This CDR3 contains 14 residues. Here the CDR3 DNA reads TGTGCCACCTCCTCCGGGACTGAATCCTACGAGCAGTACTTC. Translated: CATSSGTESYEQYF.

The table lists this clone with a few counts. V usage is TRBV6-1 and J usage is TRBJ2-1; 8 bases fit TRBD1. Trimming removed 6 bases from V and 1 base from J; junction bases left unmatched: 2. Germline CDR1 is MNHNS and CDR2 is SASEGT. The CDR3 totals 14 residues. The CDR3 region has the DNA TGTGCCAGCAGGGGGACAGGATCCTACAATGAGCAGTTCTTC. Translating gives CASRGTGSYNEQFF.

This clone showed up just a few times. This chain connects TRBV6-2 or TRBV6-3 to TRBJ1-1; TRBD1 agrees at 7 bases. J lost 6 bases, V lost 6 bases, and 10 bases had no gene match. Germline CDR1 reads MNHEY; CDR2 reads SVGEGT. The CDR3 spans 14 residues. CDR3 protein: CASSPDRAFAEAFF. The CDR3 bases are TGTGCCAGCAGCCCTGACAGGGCATTTGCTGAAGCTTTCTTT.

This clone occurred a few times. This rearrangement joins TRBV2 to TRBJ1-1; 7 bases agree with TRBD1. This CDR3 has 13 amino acids. CDR1 is SNHLY and CDR2 is FYNNEI in the germline V gene. V trimming: 7 bases; J trimming: 2 bases; junction bases outside the gene matches: 4. The CDR3 nucleotides are TGTGCCAGCAACTACAGGGGTAACACTGAAGCTTTCTTT. Encoded protein: CASNYRGNTEAFF. The full variable domain, completed using reference TRBV2 and TRBJ1-1, is EPEVTQTPSHQVTQMGQEVILRCVPISNHLYFYWYRQILGQKVEFLVSFYNNEISEKSEIFDDQFSVERPDGSNFTLKIRSTKLEDSAMYFCASNYRGNTEAFFGQGTRLTVV.

The V call is TRBV28, the J call TRBJ2-7; 9 bases align to TRBD2. V lost 8 bases and J lost 6; bases outside the gene matches: 11. The CDR3 runs 14 residues. CDR1 MDHEN and CDR2 SYDVKM come from the germline V gene. CDR3 loop: CASCRLAGVSEQYF. For the CDR3, the DNA is TGTGCCAGCTGTCGATTAGCGGGAGTGTCCGAGCAGTACTTC.

V gene TRBV9 combines with J gene TRBJ2-7; no clear D. Germline V gene data show CDR1 as SGDLS and CDR2 as YYNGEE. The CDR3 is 14 residues long. V lost 0 bases and J lost 2, with 9 bases in between. DNA for the CDR3: TGTGCCAGCAGCGTAGGGGCTGTGGCCTACGAGCAGTACTTC. As protein: CASSVGAVAYEQYF.

This rearrangement joins TRBV28 to TRBJ2-1, with D possibly TRBD1 on 7 matching bases. Germline lookup yields CDR1 MDHEN and CDR2 SYDVKM. V lost 4 bases and J 6 bases, leaving 16 bases between the germline ends. This CDR3 is 15 amino acids long. CDR3 coding DNA: TGTGCCAGCAGTTCCCCAGGGGGGTTTAGCAATGAGCAGTTCTTC. Its protein is CASSSPGGFSNEQFF.

The chain uses TRBV6-1 and TRBJ1-5; D is uncertain. The CDR3 has 17 residues. In germline, CDR1 is MNHNS, CDR2 SASEGT. The V end was cut by 1 base, the J end by 6 bases, with 19 bases between. The CDR3 region is CASSEVGLGNSGQPQHF. The CDR3 DNA is TGTGCCAGCAGTGAAGTAGGGCTCGGAAACAGCGGTCAGCCCCAGCATTTT.

V and J are TRBV6-2 or TRBV6-3 and TRBJ2-1; 8 nucleotides match TRBD2. Germline loops: CDR1 MNHEY, CDR2 SVGEGT. CDR3 length equals 13 residues. V shed 6 bases and J 16 bases; nucleotides not matched to a gene: 14. CDR3 nucleotide sequence: TGTGCCAGCAGCCCTCCTCGGGCGGGAGGCGGATTCTTC. Its protein is CASSPPRAGGGFF.

V usage is TRBV18 and J usage is TRBJ2-2; 10 nucleotides agree with TRBD1. CDR1 KGHSH and CDR2 LQKENI come from the germline V gene. V trimming: 6 bases; J trimming: 1 base; junction bases outside the gene matches: 2. This CDR3 is 15 amino acids long. The CDR3: CASSRTGGNTGELFF. DNA of the CDR3: TGTGCCAGCTCCCGGACAGGGGGGAACACCGGGGAGCTGTTTTTT.

The chain has TRBV6-1 and TRBJ1-1, with a weak D call TRBD1 (5 bases). V was clipped by 8 bases and J by 5 bases, with 18 bases between them. This CDR3 region has 14 residues. CDR1 is MNHNS, CDR2 SASEGT, per germline. In DNA, the CDR3 is TGTGCCAGCTGGGACGGGCGGGGTATAACTGAAGCTTTCTTT. It is translated as CASWDGRGITEAFF.

This clone was seen a few times. The chain combines TRBV28 with TRBJ1-5, with D uncertain. The CDR3 contains 12 residues. Germline assignment: CDR1 MDHEN and CDR2 SYDVKM. V lost 3 bases, J lost 8 bases, and 8 bases lay in between. The CDR3 spells CASSFLGEPQHF. The CDR3, as DNA: TGTGCCAGCAGTTTCCTTGGAGAGCCCCAGCATTTT.

This clone appeared a few times. This chain uses TRBV6-1 with TRBJ1-1; D not resolved. V was shortened by 10 bases and J by 4 bases, with 10 bases between the two germline ends. The CDR3 loop spans 11 amino acids. Germline values: CDR1 MNHNS, CDR2 SASEGT. The CDR3 nucleotides are TGTGCCACCTTGGTCGGCACTGAAGCTTTCTTT. Its translation is CATLVGTEAFF.

The chain links TRBV6-2 or TRBV6-3 to TRBJ2-3; D remains ambiguous. The length of the CDR3 is 13 residues. Trimming removed 9 bases from V and 8 bases from J, with 18 bases in between. Germline-derived CDR1 and CDR2 are MNHEY and SVGEGT. The CDR3 sequence is CARRAPVWGTQYF. CDR3 bases: TGTGCCAGAAGGGCACCCGTTTGGGGTACGCAGTATTTT.